A selection of T cell receptor beta chains follows, all from one sample in a study of early T cells in non-severe SARS-CoV-2 infection. TCRdb analysed the 5' RACE reads with MiXCR anew, one entry per CDR3 protein. The sample yields tens of thousands of distinct CDR3 sequences, around 6% seen once. Sequenced material: whole blood. Every receptor here comes from an adult who was a healthcare worker with PCR-confirmed SARS-CoV-2 infection or an uninfected control (not recorded which). Both conserved end residues are part of each CDR3. A D gene is named only where the DNA matches it firmly. The listing skips clone size in some rows; elsewhere it reads once, few, many or a size class.

NA | TRBJ1-2 | many | TRBV18 | CASSTGRGTVNYGYTF | TGTGCCAGCTCAACAGGTCGAGGAACAGTTAACTATGGCTACACCTTC
TRBD1 | TRBJ2-6 | many | TRBV19 | CASSPTGTALSGANVLTF | TGTGCCAGTAGTCCTACCGGGACAGCCCTCTCTGGGGCCAACGTCCTGACTTTC
TRBD1 | TRBJ2-7 | many | TRBV4-3 | CASSQTTGKNYEQYF | TGCGCCAGCAGCCAGACGACAGGGAAAAACTACGAGCAGTACTTC
NA | TRBJ2-2 | many | TRBV19 | CASRFGHMNTGELFF | TGTGCCAGCCGGTTCGGACATATGAACACCGGGGAGCTGTTTTTT
TRBD1 | TRBJ2-5 | many | TRBV10-3 | CAISDSTGVMKTQYF | TGTGCCATCAGTGACTCGACAGGGGTGATGAAGACCCAGTACTTC
NA | TRBJ1-1 | many | TRBV5-1 | CASSLGQPMNTEAFF | TGCGCCAGCAGCTTAGGACAGCCCATGAACACTGAAGCTTTCTTT
TRBD1 | TRBJ2-7 | many | TRBV7-2 | CASSPDRVEQYF | TGTGCCAGCAGCCCCGACAGGGTTGAGCAGTACTTC
TRBD2 | TRBJ2-5 | many | TRBV10-3 | CAISESSGILETQYF | TGTGCCATCAGTGAGTCTAGCGGGATTCTGGAGACCCAGTACTTC
TRBD2 | TRBJ2-3 | many | TRBV19 | CASSPGGFTDTQYF | TGTGCCAGTTCTCCCGGGGGGTTCACAGATACGCAGTATTTT
TRBD2 | TRBJ2-7 | few | TRBV2 | CASSDRAGSYEQYF | TGTGCCAGCAGTGATCGAGCGGGATCCTACGAGCAGTACTTC
TRBD1 | TRBJ1-1 | many | TRBV6-5 | CASSYRLGTGRSNTEAFF | TGTGCCAGCAGTTACCGATTAGGGACAGGGCGTAGTAACACTGAAGCTTTCTTT
TRBD1 | TRBJ2-5 | many | TRBV12-3/TRBV12-4 | CASRAGTEETQYF | TGTGCCAGCAGAGCCGGGACAGAGGAGACCCAGTACTTC
NA | TRBJ2-7 | NA | TRBV29-1 | CSVEVGPYEQYF | TGCAGCGTTGAAGTGGGCCCCTACGAGCAGTACTTC
NA | TRBJ2-7 | few | TRBV7-2 | CASSFQGGYEQYF | TGTGCCAGCAGCTTTCAGGGGGGCTACGAGCAGTACTTC
NA | TRBJ2-6 | many | TRBV7-9 | CASSPTLRSSGANVLTF | TGTGCCAGCAGCCCCACGTTGAGAAGCTCTGGGGCCAACGTCCTGACTTTC
NA | TRBJ2-2 | NA | TRBV27 | CASSFRARAGELFF | TGTGCCAGCAGTTTTCGGGCTAGGGCCGGGGAGCTGTTTTTT
NA | TRBJ2-7 | many | TRBV6-2/TRBV6-3 | CASSYRQRGSGEQYF | TGTGCCAGCAGTTACCGTCAGAGGGGGTCGGGCGAGCAGTACTTC
TRBD1 | TRBJ1-1 | medium-sized | TRBV5-1 | CASSKTGGNTEAFF | TGCGCCAGCAGCAAGACAGGGGGCAACACTGAAGCTTTCTTT
NA | TRBJ1-1 | NA | TRBV18 | CASSPLPQNRDTEAFF | TGTGCCAGCTCACCACTCCCACAAAATAGGGACACTGAAGCTTTCTTT
TRBD2 | TRBJ2-7 | few | TRBV25-1 | CASSGTSWGYEQYF | TGTGCCAGCAGTGGGACTAGCTGGGGCTACGAGCAGTACTTC
TRBD1 | TRBJ1-4 | many | TRBV29-1 | CSVEDRERVKLFF | TGCAGCGTTGAGGACAGGGAAAGGGTAAAACTGTTTTTT
TRBD1 | TRBJ2-1 | many | TRBV6-2/TRBV6-3 | CASSYPPGGQGYNEQFF | TGTGCCAGCAGTTACCCCCCCGGAGGACAGGGATACAATGAGCAGTTCTTC
NA | TRBJ1-5 | many | TRBV12-3/TRBV12-4 | CASSSGRSNQPQHF | TGTGCCAGCAGTTCAGGACGGAGCAATCAGCCCCAGCATTTT
NA | TRBJ1-2 | many | TRBV6-1 | CASSEWRPYTF | TGTGCCAGCAGTGAATGGAGGCCCTACACCTTC
NA | TRBJ2-1 | few | TRBV7-6 | CASSLGGSGHYNEQFF | TGTGCCAGCAGCTTAGGGGGTAGCGGCCACTACAATGAGCAGTTCTTC
NA | TRBJ2-1 | many | TRBV27 | CASSFYGNEQFF | TGTGCCAGCAGTTTCTACGGCAATGAGCAGTTCTTC
NA | TRBJ2-4 | few | TRBV7-2 | CASSLGPAVGQYF | TGTGCCAGCAGCTTGGGGCCAGCGGTGGGTCAGTACTTC
TRBD1 | TRBJ2-4 | NA | TRBV20-1 | CSASKPQGAGNIQYF | TGCAGTGCTTCCAAACCTCAGGGGGCGGGGAACATTCAGTACTTC
NA | TRBJ2-6 | many | TRBV19 | CASSIGTPSSGANVLTF | TGTGCCAGTAGTATAGGGACACCTAGCTCTGGGGCCAACGTCCTGACTTTC
TRBD2 | TRBJ2-5 | few | TRBV7-2 | CASSPSGTRKETQYF | TGTGCCAGCAGCCCGTCCGGGACTAGAAAAGAGACCCAGTACTTC
NA | TRBJ2-1 | many | TRBV10-1 | CASSERAHSYNEQFF | TGCGCCAGCAGTGAAAGAGCCCACTCCTACAATGAGCAGTTCTTC
TRBD1 | TRBJ1-2 | many | TRBV5-1 | CASSQGQGNYGYTF | TGCGCCAGCAGCCAGGGACAGGGGAACTATGGCTACACCTTC
NA | TRBJ1-4 | few | TRBV15 | CATSRTTANREKLFF | TGTGCCACCAGCAGGACGACAGCGAACCGTGAAAAACTGTTTTTT